This entry is about one T cell receptor (beta chain). The antigen this receptor binds is unknown. There are no base qualities to consult, and no much larger clone falls within one base. The germline V gene (reference sequence) yields SGHKS for CDR1 and YYEKEE for CDR2. Deletion took 2 bases off V and 5 bases off J, with a span of 10 bases between the germline ends. CDR3 length: 13 amino acids, cysteine to phenylalanine. Here the CDR3 DNA is all that survives: 39 bases in frame from base 1. This entry comes from a study of blood T cell repertoires in COVID-19 (dated by TCRdb to the early 2020s). Some background on the complete study: Samples covering the acute and convalescent phases of COVID-19 were provided by collaborators in the United States, Italy and Spain. The prospective study material was composed of cDNA or gDNA derived from T cells, B-cell-depleted T cells, or PBMCs. A freely available public database, intended as a resource for researchers studying the immune response to SARS-CoV-2, is where the repertoires were released. Where HLA class I and class II types were available, the types were taken from metadata supplied by the sample provider, not from assay-based typing. Sample metadata almost always included a de-identified subject ID, COVID-19 status, age in years and sex. The samples were drawn from the first 160 participants of the ongoing ImmuneRACE study and from more than 1,000 subjects provided by 6 global collaborators. Deeply sampled blood TCRbeta repertoires from subjects exposed to, actively infected with, or recovered from COVID-19 were included in the dataset. Summary of the overall study and its limitations: Clinical and demographic metadata were provided uncurated, with the amount varying by source and participant.

In Seattle, one collaborating source enrolled patients while the infection was active and tracked those patients longitudinally over the course of disease. The collaborating institutions used their own protocols to collect whole blood in K2EDTA tubes. For TCRbeta analysis, collaborator samples were shipped as frozen whole blood, as isolated PBMCs, or as DNA extracted from either sample type. The immunoSEQ Assay, a bias-controlled multiplex PCR, was used to amplify TCRbeta CDR3 regions from genomic DNA. The published analysis was carried out like this. Within the assay, amplification of reference gene primers was used to estimate how many nucleated cells each sample contained. To quantify the absolute abundance of each unique TCRbeta CDR3 rearrangement, sequence reads were collapsed and filtered. For each sample, productive Simpson clonality was calculated as the square root of Simpson's diversity index across productive rearrangements. TCRdb's version of the immuneACCESS table is confined to in-frame rearrangements and falls short of the full clone set. An unresolved V gene accounts for under half of the shortfall where checked; the remainder is of unknown origin. That table is the source of V, J and clone size, and D and trimming were worked out from the DNA. The sample records 200,000 or so clones, around 80% of which are singletons. About 11% of the sample comes from the top ten.

The V and J genes are TRBV5-5 and TRBJ1-1, with a tentative D gene TRBD1 over 5 matching bases. The sequencing input was peripheral blood. This clonotype was obtained from a woman of 80 years or more with COVID-19, enrolled during active disease. The DNA is as follows: TGTGCCAGCAGCTTAGGGGTTTCTACTGAAGCTTTCTTT. Translated, it gives CASSLGVSTEAFF.